This T cell receptor (beta chain) was identified during a study of Graves' ophthalmopathy and Graves' hyperthyroidism. Amplified material comprised TCR beta CDR3 regions derived from RNA transcripts. Second-round multiplex PCR came after first-round RT-PCR with HTBI primers. TCRdb processed the multiplex PCR reads anew with MiXCR; each CDR3 protein has one entry. The sample holds 600,000 to 650,000 distinct CDR3 sequences; about 24% are singletons and the top ten take about 6.6%. The CDR3 sequence is 15 residues long. V gave up 1 base and J gave up 2 bases; unmatched junction bases: 5. From germline, CDR1 is LGHNA and CDR2 YNFKEQ.

Sequencing was performed on peripheral blood. The chain has TRBV4-2 and TRBJ2-7; 7 bases line up with TRBD1. The clonotype originates from a woman under 30 with stable Graves' hyperthyroidism. Some clones in this sample may be carry-over from other donors' samples. CDR3 DNA sequence: TGTGCCAGCAGCCAAGTAGGGGACAGAGCCTACGAGCAGTACTTC. Translating gives CASSQVGDRAYEQYF.